The 14 T cell receptor beta chains below all came from one sample that was sequenced in a study of T cell clonotyping in hematopoietic cell transplantation. Sequenced by immunoSEQ multiplex PCR; TCRdb stores in-frame clones only, minus some. In the table there are around 19,000 clones, more than 75% of which are singletons. Specified time point: recipient sample about 28 days before transplant, after cytoreduction. The sample was peripheral blood mononuclear cells, taken before stem cell transplant. The source of these receptors is a man aged 50 or older with acute myeloid leukemia. Some clones in this sample may be carry-over from other donors' samples.

V is TRBV7-2 and J is TRBJ2-5; perhaps TRBD2 as D (6 bases). CDR1 SGHTA and CDR2 FQGNSA come from the germline V gene. Between the trimmed V and J ends, which lost 1 base and 1 base, there was a span of 7 bases. There are 14 residues in the CDR3. The CDR3 region is CASSLGGLQETQYF. The CDR3 region has the DNA TGTGCCAGCAGCTTAGGGGGACTCCAAGAGACCCAGTACTTC.

The chain is built from TRBV7-7 and TRBJ1-5; D possibly corresponds to TRBD1 (6 bases). V gave up 11 bases and J gave up 2 bases, with 19 bases separating them. This CDR3 region has 15 residues. CDR1 SSHAT and CDR2 FNYEAQ come from the germline V gene (reference sequence). The DNA of the CDR3 is TGTGCCGGCCGTTACGGGGGCGGGGGCAATCAGCCCCAGCATTTT. Its protein product is CAGRYGGGGNQPQHF.

This CDR3 is CASSERPGNQPQHF. For the CDR3, the DNA is TGTGCCAGCAGTGAACGACCGGGCAATCAGCCCCAGCATTTT. The chain uses TRBV6-1 and TRBJ1-5; D unresolved. The germline V gene encodes CDR1 MNHNS and CDR2 SASEGT. CDR3 length equals 14 residues. With 2 bases removed from V and 2 bases from J, the gap between germline ends came to 7 bases.

This clone appeared once. The chain combines TRBV2 with TRBJ2-3; perhaps TRBD1 as D (5 bases). The germline CDR1 and CDR2 sequences are SNHLY and FYNNEI. Between the trimmed V and J ends, which lost 6 bases and 2 bases, there was a span of 12 bases. The CDR3 sequence is 14 residues long. The CDR3, as DNA: TGTGCCAGCAGCCTACAGGAATTCACAGATACGCAGTATTTT. Its translation is CASSLQEFTDTQYF. The complete variable domain, with remaining parts taken from reference TRBV2 and TRBJ2-3, reads EPEVTQTPSHQVTQMGQEVILRCVPISNHLYFYWYRQILGQKVEFLVSFYNNEISEKSEIFDDQFSVERPDGSNFTLKIRSTKLEDSAMYFCASSLQEFTDTQYFGPGTRLTVL.

This chain connects TRBV10-1 to TRBJ1-1, with a weak D call TRBD1 (5 bases). The CDR3 covers 13 residues. The V and J ends lost 3 bases and 7 bases respectively, with 12 bases between them. Germline CDR1 and CDR2: WNHNN and SYGVQD (reference sequence). CDR3 in amino acids: CASSEAGGGEAFF. Here the CDR3 DNA reads TGCGCCAGCAGTGAAGCGGGTGGGGGTGAAGCTTTCTTT.

The chain couples TRBV9 to TRBJ2-5, with TRBD2 identical over 14 bases. The CDR3 consists of 16 residues. Germline V gives CDR1 SGDLS, CDR2 YYNGEE. V lost 3 bases to trimming and J lost 1 base; unmatched junction nucleotides: 2. The CDR3 region has the DNA TGTGCCAGCAGCGCTGGACTAGCGGGGGGCCAAGAGACCCAGTACTTC. Translated: CASSAGLAGGQETQYF.

The chain joins TRBV7-9 to TRBJ1-1; D is possibly TRBD1 (5 bases). The CDR3 length is 11 residues. V lost 3 bases and J 11 bases, leaving 10 bases between the germline ends. In germline, CDR1 is SEHNR, CDR2 FQNEAQ (reference sequence). CDR3 sequence: CASSLGDGAFF. CDR3 nucleotide sequence: TGTGCCAGCAGCTTGGGGGACGGGGCTTTCTTT.

This clone was detected only once. The V gene is TRBV5-1, the J gene TRBJ1-2; 7 nucleotides align to TRBD1. CDR3 size: 13 residues. With V trimmed by 7 bases and J by 3 bases, 6 bases remained unmatched. Germline-derived CDR1 and CDR2 are SGHRS and YFSETQ. CDR3 coding DNA: TGCGCCAGCGGCGAAGGGGGCGACTATGGCTACACCTTC. It codes for CASGEGGDYGYTF.

V gene TRBV29-1 combines with J gene TRBJ2-5; 9 nucleotides align to TRBD1. The CDR3 sequence is 17 residues long. Germline CDR1 reads SQVTM; CDR2 reads ANQGSEA. The V segment lost 7 bases and the J segment 4 bases; nucleotides outside the gene matches: 19. The CDR3 region is CSAVFGTGWGSGETQYF. As DNA, the CDR3 is TGCAGCGCTGTTTTTGGGACAGGGTGGGGTTCGGGAGAGACCCAGTACTTC.

The chain recombines TRBV4-2 with TRBJ2-7; TRBD1 or TRBD2 may be the D gene (5 bases each). The CDR3 length is 13 residues. Germline loops: CDR1 LGHNA, CDR2 YNFKEQ. The ends were cut back, 4 bases at V and 4 bases at J, with 11 bases in the middle. This chain's CDR3 is CASSRDLDYEQYF. The DNA for the CDR3 is TGTGCCAGCAGCCGGGACCTTGATTACGAGCAGTACTTC.

V gene TRBV19 combines with J gene TRBJ1-5; D possibly corresponds to TRBD1 (5 bases). Trimming stripped 6 bases from V and 1 base from J, with 10 bases between. Germline V gene lookup returns CDR1 LNHDA and CDR2 SQIVND (reference sequence). The CDR3 contains 14 residues. CDR3 in amino acids: CASSLRGSNQPQHF. The DNA of the CDR3 is TGTGCCAGTAGCCTTCGGGGGAGCAATCAGCCCCAGCATTTT.

The chain employs TRBV11-2 and TRBJ2-5, with 10 nucleotides matching TRBD2. The CDR3 consists of 15 residues. Germline V gives CDR1 SGHAT, CDR2 FQNNGV. Trimming removed 4 bases from V and 2 bases from J; junction bases left unmatched: 4. This CDR3 is CASSSERGGQETQYF. The CDR3 DNA reads as TGTGCCAGCAGCTCCGAGCGGGGGGGTCAAGAGACCCAGTACTTC.

V gene TRBV5-1 combines with J gene TRBJ2-2, with no clear D. This CDR3 is built from 13 residues. Germline loops: CDR1 SGHRS, CDR2 YFSETQ. The germline V and J ends were trimmed by 0 bases and 4 bases, with 4 bases remaining between them. CDR3 bases: TGCGCCAGCAGCTTGGTAATCACCGGGGAGCTGTTTTTT. Its protein is CASSLVITGELFF. Based on the CDR3 plus reference TRBV5-1 and TRBJ2-2, the full variable domain is KAGVTQTPRYLIKTRGQQVTLSCSPISGHRSVSWYQQTPGQGLQFLFEYFSETQRNKGNFPGRFSGRQFSNSRSEMNVSTLELGDSALYLCASSLVITGELFFGEGSRLTVL.

This chain uses TRBV5-1 with TRBJ1-5; 8 nucleotides match TRBD1. CDR3 length equals 15 residues. The germline CDR1 and CDR2 sequences are SGHRS and YFSETQ. V was clipped by 4 bases and J by 4 bases; unmatched bases: 7. CDR3: CASSPGTGGNQPQHF. The CDR3 nucleotides read TGCGCCAGCAGCCCCGGGACAGGTGGGAATCAGCCCCAGCATTTT.